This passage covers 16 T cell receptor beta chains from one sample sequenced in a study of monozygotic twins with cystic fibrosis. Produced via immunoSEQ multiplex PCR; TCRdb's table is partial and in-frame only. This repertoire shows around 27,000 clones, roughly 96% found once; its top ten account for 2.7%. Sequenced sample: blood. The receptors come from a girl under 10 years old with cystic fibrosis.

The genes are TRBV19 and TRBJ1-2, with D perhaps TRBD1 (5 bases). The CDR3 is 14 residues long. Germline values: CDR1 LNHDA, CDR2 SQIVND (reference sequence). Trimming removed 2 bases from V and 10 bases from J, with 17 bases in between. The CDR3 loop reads CASSILEGRRDYTF. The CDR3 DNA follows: TGTGCCAGTAGTATATTGGAGGGGAGGAGAGACTACACCTTC.

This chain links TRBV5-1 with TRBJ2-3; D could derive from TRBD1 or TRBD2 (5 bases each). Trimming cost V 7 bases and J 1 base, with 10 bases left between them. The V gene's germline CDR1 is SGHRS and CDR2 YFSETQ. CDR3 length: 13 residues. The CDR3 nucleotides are TGCGCCAGCGGGGGTATTGGCACAGATACGCAGTATTTT. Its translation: CASGGIGTDTQYF.

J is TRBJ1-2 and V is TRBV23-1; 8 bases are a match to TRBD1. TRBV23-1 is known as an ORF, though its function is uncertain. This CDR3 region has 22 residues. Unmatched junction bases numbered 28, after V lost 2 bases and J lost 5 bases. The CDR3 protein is CASSQTGRGVRAGGPFLYGYTF. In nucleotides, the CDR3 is TGCGCCAGCAGTCAAACCGGGAGGGGAGTGAGGGCAGGGGGCCCCTTCTTGTATGGCTACACCTTC.

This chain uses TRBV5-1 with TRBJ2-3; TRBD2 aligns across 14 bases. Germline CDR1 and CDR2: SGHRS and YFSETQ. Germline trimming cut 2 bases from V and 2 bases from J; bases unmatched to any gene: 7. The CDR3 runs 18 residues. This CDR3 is CASSFGLAGGGNTDTQYF. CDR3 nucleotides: TGCGCCAGCAGCTTCGGACTAGCGGGAGGAGGGAACACAGATACGCAGTATTTT.

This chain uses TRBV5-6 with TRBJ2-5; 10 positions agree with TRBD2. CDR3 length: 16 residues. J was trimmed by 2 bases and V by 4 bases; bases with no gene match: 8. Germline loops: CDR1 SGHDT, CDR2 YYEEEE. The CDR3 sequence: CASSPAGGFRQETQYF. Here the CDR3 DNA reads TGTGCCAGCAGCCCAGCGGGAGGGTTTCGGCAAGAGACCCAGTACTTC.

The CDR3: CASSVGTGEAFF. The CDR3 nucleotides read TGTGCCAGCAGCGTAGGGACAGGTGAAGCTTTCTTT. The chain uses TRBV9 and TRBJ1-1; 7 bases map to TRBD1. Losses at the gene ends were 0 bases for V and 7 bases for J; bases not matched to a gene: 0. The germline V gene has CDR1 SGDLS and CDR2 YYNGEE. The CDR3 runs to 12 residues.

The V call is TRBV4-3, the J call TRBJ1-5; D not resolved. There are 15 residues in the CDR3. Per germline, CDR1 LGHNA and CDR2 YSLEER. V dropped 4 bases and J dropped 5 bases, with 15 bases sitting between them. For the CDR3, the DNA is TGCGCCAGCAGCCCCCGTAACGAGGTTCATCAGCCCCAGCATTTT. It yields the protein CASSPRNEVHQPQHF.

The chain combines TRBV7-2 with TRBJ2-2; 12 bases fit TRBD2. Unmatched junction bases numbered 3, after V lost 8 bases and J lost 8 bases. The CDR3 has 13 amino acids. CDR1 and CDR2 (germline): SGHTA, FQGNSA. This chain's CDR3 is CASGLAGGGELFF. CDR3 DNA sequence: TGTGCCAGCGGCCTAGCGGGAGGGGGGGAGCTGTTTTTT.

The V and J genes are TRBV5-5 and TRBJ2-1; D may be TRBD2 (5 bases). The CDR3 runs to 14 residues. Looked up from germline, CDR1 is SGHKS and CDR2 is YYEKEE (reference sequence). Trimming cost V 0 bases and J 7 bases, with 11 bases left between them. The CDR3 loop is CASSLGVGGNEQFF. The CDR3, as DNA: TGTGCCAGCAGCTTGGGCGTCGGAGGAAATGAGCAGTTCTTC.

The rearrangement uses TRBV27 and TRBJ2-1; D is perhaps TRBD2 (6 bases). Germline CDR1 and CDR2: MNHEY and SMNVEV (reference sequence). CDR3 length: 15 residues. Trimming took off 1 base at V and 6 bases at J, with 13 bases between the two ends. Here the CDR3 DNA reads TGTGCCAGCAGTTTATTAGCGGAGGGGCTCAATGAGCAGTTCTTC. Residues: CASSLLAEGLNEQFF.

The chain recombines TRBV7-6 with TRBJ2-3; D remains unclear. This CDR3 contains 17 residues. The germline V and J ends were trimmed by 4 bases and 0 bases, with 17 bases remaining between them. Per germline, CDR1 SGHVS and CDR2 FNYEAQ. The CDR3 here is CASSSGWRLSSTDTQYF. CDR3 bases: TGTGCCAGCAGCTCGGGCTGGCGGCTCTCTAGCACAGATACGCAGTATTTT.

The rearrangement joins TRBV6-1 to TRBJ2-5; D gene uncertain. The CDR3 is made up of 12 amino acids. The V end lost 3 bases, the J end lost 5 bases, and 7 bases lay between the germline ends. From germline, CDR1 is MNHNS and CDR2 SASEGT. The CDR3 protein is CASSDYVETQYF. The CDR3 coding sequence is TGTGCCAGCAGTGACTATGTGGAGACCCAGTACTTC.

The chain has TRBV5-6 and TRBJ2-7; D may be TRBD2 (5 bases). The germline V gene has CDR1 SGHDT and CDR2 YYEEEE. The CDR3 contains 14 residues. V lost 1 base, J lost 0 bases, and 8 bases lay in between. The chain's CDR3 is CASSLFGDSYEQYF. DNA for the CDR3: TGTGCCAGCAGCTTGTTCGGGGACTCCTACGAGCAGTACTTC.

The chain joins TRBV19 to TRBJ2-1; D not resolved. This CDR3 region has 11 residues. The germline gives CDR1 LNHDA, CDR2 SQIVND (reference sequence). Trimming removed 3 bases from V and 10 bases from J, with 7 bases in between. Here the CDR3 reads CASSIGVEQFF. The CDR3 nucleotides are TGTGCCAGTAGTATTGGGGTAGAGCAGTTCTTC.

The CDR3 DNA follows: TGTGCCATCAGTGAGGATAAGGGGTATGGCTACACCTTC. This codes for CAISEDKGYGYTF. The chain combines TRBV10-3 with TRBJ1-2; D possibly corresponds to TRBD1 (5 bases). The germline CDR1 and CDR2 sequences are ENHRY and SYGVKD. The length of the CDR3 is 13 residues. V shed 2 bases and J shed 5 bases, with 9 bases lying between them.

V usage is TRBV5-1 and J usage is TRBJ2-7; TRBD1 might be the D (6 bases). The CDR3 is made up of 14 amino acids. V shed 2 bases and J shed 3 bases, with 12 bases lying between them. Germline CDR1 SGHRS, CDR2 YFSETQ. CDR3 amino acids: CASSFTQGIYEQYF. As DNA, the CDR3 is TGCGCCAGCAGCTTCACCCAGGGGATCTACGAGCAGTACTTC.